The present TCR beta chain was sequenced within a study of spatial heterogeneity in lung cancer. Study results and caveats: At tumor resection, ubiquitous expanded TCRs were detected in blood more often than later.

Every TCR cDNA molecule bore its own unique molecular identifier. TCRdb re-derived calls from the 5' RACE reads in MiXCR, one entry per CDR3 protein. The data show about 82,000 distinct CDR3 sequences, about 12% seen once. Noted time point: sample taken at primary tumor resection. Whole RNA, isolated from tumor, nontumor lung or frozen PBMC, was sequenced without prior sorting. The donors comprised some 78 untreated early-stage non-small cell lung cancer patients. The CDR3 length is 15 residues. The germline CDR1 and CDR2 sequences are MGHRA and YSYEKL. Trimming cost V 0 bases and J 0 bases, with 9 bases left between them. This clonotype was counted many times. What it binds is unknown.

This clonotype originated in a male donor with early-stage non-small cell lung cancer. The sample consisted of PBMCs, taken at surgery. V is TRBV4-1 and J is TRBJ2-7; D perhaps matches TRBD2 (5 bases). CDR3 protein: CASSQESGPSYEQYF. The CDR3 nucleotides read TGCGCCAGCAGCCAAGAGAGCGGCCCCTCCTACGAGCAGTACTTC.